Given below is one T cell receptor (beta chain) in context. This entry comes from a study of blood T cell repertoires in COVID-19. About the research overall: Both acute and convalescent COVID-19 samples were obtained from the United States, Italy and Spain. The cDNA or gDNA used as material had been derived from T cells, B-cell-depleted T cells, or PBMCs.

Authors' methods: Amplification of reference gene primers provided the estimated nucleated cell counts. Sequencing used immunoSEQ multiplex PCR; TCRdb keeps in-frame clones, though not all of them. From that table come the V and J calls and clone size; the DNA was used to work out D and trimming. Of 100,000 or so clones listed, around 90% are singletons. Germline V gives CDR1 SEHNR, CDR2 FQNEAQ (reference sequence). This CDR3 has 17 amino acids. V was clipped by 5 bases and J by 4 bases, with 21 bases between them. The rearrangement links TRBV7-9 to TRBJ1-3; no clear D. This receptor was identified in a middle-aged man with acute or convalescent COVID-19. Specimen: peripheral blood. CDR3 amino acids: CASSQKGAGSRGNTIYF. The CDR3 coding sequence is TGTGCCAGCAGCCAAAAAGGTGCGGGATCGAGAGGAAACACCATATATTTT.